One TCR beta chain is described in this entry. Antigen specificity is unknown. Germline V gene sequence: CDR1 MDHEN, CDR2 SYDVKM. The CDR3 extends over 12 amino acids. The V and J ends lost 7 bases and 7 bases respectively, with 8 bases between them. The sample belongs to a study of cytomegalovirus exposure and HLA in healthy donors. Study at large: A prior analysis found 117 million unique TCR beta sequences from roughly 180 million T cells.

Primers: 60 Vbeta forward and 13 Jbeta reverse. TCRdb keeps only in-frame clones here, not all; method: immunoSEQ multiplex PCR. The data contain more than 75,000 clones, over 70% of them singletons. Study results and limitations: It was about 150 TCR beta chains that were listed as cytomegalovirus-associated. Among the sequence variants, a highly shared cluster was likely an artifact of sequencing. Among donors in an Asian-associated ancestry cluster, a later analysis reportedly found fewer N-insertions than the roughly 730-donor mean.

The V call is TRBV28, the J call TRBJ1-6; D is unresolved. The source of this sequence is a man aged 35 to 55 in good health and CMV-seropositive. Material: PBMCs. CDR3 sequence: CASMGYNSPLHF. CDR3 coding DNA: TGTGCCAGCATGGGCTACAATTCACCCCTCCACTTT. The variable domain in full, completed from reference TRBV28 and TRBJ1-6, reads DVKVTQSSRYLVKRTGEKVFLECVQDMDHENMFWYRQDPGLGLRLIYFSYDVKMKEKGDIPEGYSVSREKKERFSLILESASTNQTSMYLCASMGYNSPLHFGNGTRLTVT.